One and the same sample provided the 7 T cell receptor beta chains below, sequenced in a study of esophageal squamous cell carcinoma under preoperative chemotherapy (dated by TCRdb to the late 2010s). Receptor libraries were prepared by PCR. Sequencing relied on a HiSeq X Ten. TCRdb reprocessed the public reads (quality trimming at Q25 with fastp, clone calling with MiXCR) and kept in-frame beta chains. Under each unique CDR3 protein, matching rows form one entry showing the most common genes and DNA. This sample is represented by about 6,600 distinct CDR3 sequences; approximately 33% of them were singletons. 11% to 15% of the sample lies in the top ten. Reading the label with the study, this specimen's time point is: before preoperative PTX-NDP chemotherapy. This sample was obtained from a patient given preoperative chemotherapy. The receptors stem from a human donor with esophageal squamous cell carcinoma. The donor label of this sample is uncertain.

The chain uses TRBV4-3 and TRBJ1-4; tentatively, D is TRBD1 (5 bases). From germline, CDR1 is LGHNA and CDR2 YSLEER. The CDR3 contains 15 residues. Deletions cut 0 bases from V and 8 bases from J, with 13 bases between. CDR3 nucleotide sequence: TGCGCCAGCAGCCAAGAGGGCAGGGTGGGGGAAAAACTGTTTTTT. As protein: CASSQEGRVGEKLFF.

Comments on this clonotype: A read error may produce the germline difference seen at one junction end. The J gene is TRBJ2-1, the V gene TRBV10-2; no definite D call. The CDR3 is 13 amino acids. The germline gives CDR1 WSHSY, CDR2 SAAADI. The CDR3 sequence is CASSLGLVDGQDF. Written as DNA, the CDR3 is TGCGCCAGCAGCCTAGGGCTAGTCGACGGGCAGGACTTC.

V is TRBV12-3 or TRBV12-4 and J is TRBJ2-5, with 7 bases matching TRBD1. The CDR3 consists of 15 residues. V gave up 5 bases and J gave up 13 bases; unmatched junction bases: 19. Here the CDR3 reads CASSALTGIRNIWYF. CDR3 nucleotides: TGTGCCAGCAGTGCCTTGACAGGGATTAGGAACATTTGGTACTTC.

About this clonotype itself: Likely a read error: the CDR3 ends without its conserved phenylalanine or tryptophan. Because the CDR3's place on the DNA is in doubt, the DNA is left out and the CDR3 is given as listed by TCRdb. The chain links TRBV7-2 to TRBJ2-4; the table calls TRBD2, which could not be checked here. Including both end residues, the CDR3 is 14 amino acids long. CDR1 SGHTA and CDR2 FQGNSA come from the germline V gene. This CDR3 is CASSPEALAGTQDL.

Comments on this clonotype: A read error may account for a junction end that differs from germline. This rearrangement joins TRBV7-2 to TRBJ2-3; the D is unclear. Germline loops: CDR1 SGHTA, CDR2 FQGNSA. The CDR3 extends over 12 amino acids. CDR3 sequence reads: CASSPTADTQYF. CDR3 coding DNA: TGTGCGAGCAGCCCAACCGCAGATACGCAGTATTTT.

This clonotype was picked up many times. The chain employs TRBV7-2 and TRBJ2-3, with D tentatively TRBD1 (5 bases). Trimming stripped 2 bases from V and 1 base from J, with 13 bases between. The germline CDR1 and CDR2 sequences are SGHTA and FQGNSA. The CDR3 totals 16 residues. The CDR3 protein is CASSLRGGQGTDTQYF. The DNA of the CDR3 is TGTGCCAGCAGCTTAAGGGGTGGGCAGGGCACAGATACGCAGTATTTT. The full variable domain, with the rest looked up from reference TRBV7-2 and TRBJ2-3, is GAGVSQSPSNKVTEKGKDVELRCDPISGHTALYWYRQSLGQGLEFLIYFQGNSAPDKSGLPSDRFSAERTGGSVSTLTIQRTQQEDSAVYLCASSLRGGQGTDTQYFGPGTRLTVL.

This clonotype was seen repeatedly, ten times or more. A much larger clone lies one base from this, so it may be a read error. The chain uses TRBV7-2 and TRBJ2-1; D is uncertain. The J call may be in error: the DNA end matches TRBJ2-7 better. Germline CDR1 and CDR2: SGHTA and FQGNSA. The CDR3 has 11 residues. The CDR3 protein is CASSPYNEQYF. Here the CDR3 DNA reads TGTGCCAGCAGCCCTTACAATGAGCAGTACTTC.